This T cell receptor (beta chain) stems from a study of CD8+ T cells in alopecia areata. Study conclusions and caveats: Under tofacitinib, numerous expanded lesional clonotypes remained detectable in scalp and blood. On tofacitinib, scalp clonality and expanded CD8+ clones among top 100 fell significantly.

Treatment in this sample: oral pan-JAK inhibitor, 5-10 mg twice daily. The CDR3 has 11 amino acids. Germline V CDR1 and CDR2: MNHEY, SMNVEV (reference sequence). J was trimmed by 10 bases and V by 7 bases; bases with no gene match: 4. About this clone itself: Its antigen is currently unknown.

After isolation, RNA underwent reverse transcription to generate cDNA as the sequencing template. Using immunoSEQ multiplex PCR, the repertoire was profiled, and TCRdb retains in-frame clones only, with some absent. The sample records 150,000 or so clones, around 50% being singletons. The chain recombines TRBV27 with TRBJ2-3, with 8 bases that match TRBD1. This clonotype was sampled from a human donor with alopecia areata. The sequences come from CD8+ T cells sorted from blood, collected at week 4, from a patient treated with tofacitinib. The CDR3 loop is CASTAGGAQYF. The CDR3 nucleotides are TGTGCCAGCACCGCAGGGGGCGCGCAGTATTTT.